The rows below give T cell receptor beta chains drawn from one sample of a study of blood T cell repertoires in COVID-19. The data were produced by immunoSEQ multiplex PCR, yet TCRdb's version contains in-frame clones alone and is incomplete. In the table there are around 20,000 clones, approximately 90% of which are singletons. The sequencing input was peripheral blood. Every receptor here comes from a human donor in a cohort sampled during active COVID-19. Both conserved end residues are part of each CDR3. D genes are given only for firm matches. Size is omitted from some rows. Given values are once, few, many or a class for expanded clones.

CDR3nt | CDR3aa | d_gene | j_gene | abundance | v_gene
TGTGCCAGCAGTTTGGACAGGATTTCCTACGAGCAGTACTTC | CASSLDRISYEQYF | TRBD1 | TRBJ2-7 | NA | TRBV27
TGTGCCAGCAGCTTAGTATCGGGGTACAATGAAAAACTGTTTTTT | CASSLVSGYNEKLFF | NA | TRBJ1-4 | NA | TRBV11-2
TGTGCCAGCAGTCTAAGGGCCCGACAGGGATACAATGAGCAGTTCTTC | CASSLRARQGYNEQFF | TRBD1 | TRBJ2-1 | NA | TRBV27
TGTGCCAGCCGCCCGACAGTCCTGCTGGTAGAGCAGTACTTC | CASRPTVLLVEQYF | NA | TRBJ2-7 | once | TRBV6-6
TGTGCCAGCAGCCCCTCCAAGCGGGAAGGCTTTTCCTACAATGAGCAGTTCTTC | CASSPSKREGFSYNEQFF | TRBD2 | TRBJ2-1 | NA | TRBV5-6
TGTGCCAGCAGCGCCAGACAGGGGACTAACGAGCAGTACTTC | CASSARQGTNEQYF | NA | TRBJ2-7 | NA | TRBV9
TGTGCCAGCAGTTTAGTGGACAGGGGAGAGGATTTCTTT | CASSLVDRGEDFF | TRBD1 | TRBJ1-1 | NA | TRBV12-3/TRBV12-4
TGTGCCAGCAGCTTGGGTAGCGGTAAAGAGACCCAGTACTTC | CASSLGSGKETQYF | NA | TRBJ2-5 | NA | TRBV5-4
TGTGCCAGCAGTTCCCCCAATGTAGAGACCCAGTACTTC | CASSSPNVETQYF | NA | TRBJ2-5 | NA | TRBV27
TGCGCCAGCAGCCGGGACACGGCGGTTTCGGGCACTGAAGCTTTCTTT | CASSRDTAVSGTEAFF | NA | TRBJ1-1 | NA | TRBV5-1
TGTGCCAGCAGCTTAAGAGGGGGCTGGAACACTGAAGCTTTCTTT | CASSLRGGWNTEAFF | TRBD1 | TRBJ1-1 | NA | TRBV7-2
TGTGCCAGCAGAAATGAGGGTCACACAGATACGCAGTATTTT | CASRNEGHTDTQYF | NA | TRBJ2-3 | NA | TRBV6-6
TGTGCCAGCTCACCAGCCGGGACAGGGACGGCTTTTTACAATGAGCAGTTCTTC | CASSPAGTGTAFYNEQFF | TRBD1 | TRBJ2-1 | NA | TRBV18
TGTGCCACCAGCAGTAGACTCGGACAGGGGGCTGAAGCTTTCTTT | CATSSRLGQGAEAFF | TRBD1 | TRBJ1-1 | NA | TRBV15
TGTGCCAGCAGCTGGGGCCCTCGGGACAGTCCCCACACTGAAGCTTTCTTT | CASSWGPRDSPHTEAFF | TRBD1 | TRBJ1-1 | NA | TRBV5-6
TGTGCCAGCAGTGGAACCCTAGGGCAGGGGGAGCGAACTGAAGCTTTCTTT | CASSGTLGQGERTEAFF | NA | TRBJ1-1 | NA | TRBV21-1
TGCGCCAGCAGCATGACAGGGGGCTCCTCTAATGAAAAACTGTTTTTT | CASSMTGGSSNEKLFF | TRBD1 | TRBJ1-4 | NA | TRBV5-1
TGTGCCACCAGCAGAGAGGGGGGAGCGACAGATACGCAGTATTTT | CATSREGGATDTQYF | NA | TRBJ2-3 | NA | TRBV15
TGTGCCAGTAGTAGTGTACCCCAGGGAACTGGTTGGCCCCAGCATTTT | CASSSVPQGTGWPQHF | NA | TRBJ1-5 | NA | TRBV19
TGCGCCAGCAGCCAAGAGCGGACCCAGTACTTC | CASSQERTQYF | NA | TRBJ2-5 | NA | TRBV4-1
TGCGCCAGCAGCTTCCGGAGAGGATCCACAGCGGTCGTAGGGGATACGCAGTATTTT | CASSFRRGSTAVVGDTQYF | NA | TRBJ2-3 | NA | TRBV5-1
TGTGCCAGTAGTAGACAGCGGGAGAGACTACAAGAGACCCAGTACTTC | CASSRQRERLQETQYF | TRBD2 | TRBJ2-5 | NA | TRBV19
TGTGCCAGCAGCGATTCCAGGGAAGTTGGTGAGCAGTTCTTC | CASSDSREVGEQFF | NA | TRBJ2-1 | NA | TRBV7-3